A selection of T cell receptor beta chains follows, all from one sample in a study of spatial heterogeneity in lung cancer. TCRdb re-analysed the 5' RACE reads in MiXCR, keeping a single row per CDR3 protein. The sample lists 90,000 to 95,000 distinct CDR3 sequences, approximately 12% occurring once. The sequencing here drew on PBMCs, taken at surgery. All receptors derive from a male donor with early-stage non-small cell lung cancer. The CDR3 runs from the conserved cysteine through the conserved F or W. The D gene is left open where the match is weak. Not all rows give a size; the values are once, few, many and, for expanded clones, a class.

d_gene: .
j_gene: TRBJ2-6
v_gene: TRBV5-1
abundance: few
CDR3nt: TGCGCCAGCAGTCTGGTGGGGGCTGGGGCCAACGTCCTGACTTTC
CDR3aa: CASSLVGAGANVLTF

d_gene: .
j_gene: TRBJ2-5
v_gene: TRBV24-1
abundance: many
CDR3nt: TGTGCCACCAGTGATTCGCGGACGGTAGAGACCCAGTACTTC
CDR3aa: CATSDSRTVETQYF

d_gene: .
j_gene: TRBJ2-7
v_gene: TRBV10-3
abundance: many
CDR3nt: TGTGCCATCAGTGAGTCGGACTACGAGCAGTACTTC
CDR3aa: CAISESDYEQYF

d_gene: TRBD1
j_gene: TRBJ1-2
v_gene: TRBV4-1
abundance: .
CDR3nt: TGCGCCAGCAGCCAGGGACAGGGTTCTAACTATGGCTACACCTTC
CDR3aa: CASSQGQGSNYGYTF

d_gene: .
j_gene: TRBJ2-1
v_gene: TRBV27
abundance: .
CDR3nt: TGTGCCAGCAGTCCCAACTGGGACTCCTACAATGAGCAGTTCTTC
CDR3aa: CASSPNWDSYNEQFF

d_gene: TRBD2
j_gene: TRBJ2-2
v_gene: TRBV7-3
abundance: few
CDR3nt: TGTGCCAGCAGCACCCGACTAGCGACGGACGGGGAGCTGTTTTTT
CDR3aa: CASSTRLATDGELFF

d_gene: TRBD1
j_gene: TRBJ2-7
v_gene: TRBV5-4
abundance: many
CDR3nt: TGTGCCAGCAGCACCCCGGGACAGAGTTCGGGAGAGCAGTACTTC
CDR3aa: CASSTPGQSSGEQYF

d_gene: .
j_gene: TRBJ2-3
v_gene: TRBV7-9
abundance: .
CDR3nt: TGTGCCAGCAGCCCAGTATCGGGCACAGATACGCAGTATTTT
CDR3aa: CASSPVSGTDTQYF

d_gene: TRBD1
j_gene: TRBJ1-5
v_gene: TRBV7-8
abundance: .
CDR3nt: TGTGCCAGCAGCCCCCTCCCACGGGCGACAGGGGGATTTAATCGCAATCAGCCCCAGCATTTT
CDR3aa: CASSPLPRATGGFNRNQPQHF

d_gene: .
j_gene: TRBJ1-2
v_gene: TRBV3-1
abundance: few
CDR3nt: TGTGCCAGCAGCCAAGATGAGGCCTATGGCTACACCTTC
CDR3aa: CASSQDEAYGYTF

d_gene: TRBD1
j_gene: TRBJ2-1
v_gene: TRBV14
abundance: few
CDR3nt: TGTGCCAGCAGCCGAGGCAGGGGGACCCACAATGAGCAGTTCTTC
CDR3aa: CASSRGRGTHNEQFF

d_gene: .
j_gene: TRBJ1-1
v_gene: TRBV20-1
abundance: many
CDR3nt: TGCAGTGCTAGAGAGGACAGTGAAGCTTTCTTT
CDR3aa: CSAREDSEAFF

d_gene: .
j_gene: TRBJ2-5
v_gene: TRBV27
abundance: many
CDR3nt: TGTGCCAGCAGTTTAAATCTGGGCAGCCAAGAGACCCAGTACTTC
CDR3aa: CASSLNLGSQETQYF

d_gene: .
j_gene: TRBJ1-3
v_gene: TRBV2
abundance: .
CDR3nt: TGTGCCAGCAGTGAAGCAGGCCCATTCTCTGGAAACACCATATATTTT
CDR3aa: CASSEAGPFSGNTIYF

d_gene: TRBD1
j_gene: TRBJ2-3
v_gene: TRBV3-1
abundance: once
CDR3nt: TGTGCCAGCAGCCAGGGACAGGGGGCGGATACGCAGTATTTT
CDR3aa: CASSQGQGADTQYF

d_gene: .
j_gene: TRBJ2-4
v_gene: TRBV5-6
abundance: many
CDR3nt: TGTGCCAGCAGCTTTACCGGAGCCAAAAACATTCAGTACTTC
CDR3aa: CASSFTGAKNIQYF

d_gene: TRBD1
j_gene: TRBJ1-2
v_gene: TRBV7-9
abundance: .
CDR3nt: TGTGCCAGCAGCGAAATTAACAGGGGCTCCTATGGCTACACCTTC
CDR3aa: CASSEINRGSYGYTF

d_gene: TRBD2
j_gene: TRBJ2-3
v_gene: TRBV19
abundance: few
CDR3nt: TGTGCCAGTAGCCAGGCGCGGGGGTGGGCAGATACGCAGTATTTT
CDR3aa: CASSQARGWADTQYF

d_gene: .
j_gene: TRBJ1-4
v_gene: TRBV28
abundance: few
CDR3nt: TGTGCCAGCAGCGACGGTGCAACTAATGAAAAACTGTTTTTT
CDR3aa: CASSDGATNEKLFF

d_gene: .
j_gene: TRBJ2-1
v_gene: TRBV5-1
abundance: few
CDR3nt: TGCGCCAGCAGCTCGAGCGATCAGCAGTTCTTC
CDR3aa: CASSSSDQQFF

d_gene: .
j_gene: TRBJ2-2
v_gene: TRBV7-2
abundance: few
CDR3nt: TGTGCCAGCAGCACCCGGACAGAGATGAACACCGGGGAGCTGTTTTTT
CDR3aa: CASSTRTEMNTGELFF

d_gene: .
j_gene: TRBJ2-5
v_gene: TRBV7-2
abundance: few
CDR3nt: TGTGCCAGCAGTACCACCGGGACGCAAGCAGAGACCCAGTACTTC
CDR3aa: CASSTTGTQAETQYF

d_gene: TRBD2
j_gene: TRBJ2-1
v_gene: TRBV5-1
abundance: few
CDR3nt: TGCGCCAGCAGCTTGGTAGTCTCAGCGGGGGGAGACAATGAGCAGTTCTTC
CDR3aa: CASSLVVSAGGDNEQFF

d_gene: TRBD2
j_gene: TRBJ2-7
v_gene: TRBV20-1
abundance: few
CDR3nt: TGCAGTGGGCGAGCGACTAGCCGATACTCCTACGAGCAGTACTTC
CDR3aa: CSGRATSRYSYEQYF

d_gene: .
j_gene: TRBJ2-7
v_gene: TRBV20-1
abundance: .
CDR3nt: TGCAGTGCTAGAGATCGACCATTTACCTACGAGCAGTACTTC
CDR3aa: CSARDRPFTYEQYF

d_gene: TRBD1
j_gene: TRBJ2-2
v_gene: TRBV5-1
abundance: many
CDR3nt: TGCGCCAGCAGCTTGAGGACAGGCGACACCGGGGAGCTGTTTTTT
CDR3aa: CASSLRTGDTGELFF